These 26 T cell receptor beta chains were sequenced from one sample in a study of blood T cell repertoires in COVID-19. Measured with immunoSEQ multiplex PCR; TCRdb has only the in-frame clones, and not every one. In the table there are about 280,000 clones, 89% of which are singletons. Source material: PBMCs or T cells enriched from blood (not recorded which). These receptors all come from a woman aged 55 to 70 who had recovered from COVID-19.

In DNA, the CDR3 is TGTGCCATCAGGGGGCCTAATGAGCAGTTCTTC. Amino acid sequence: CAIRGPNEQFF. The rearrangement links TRBV10-3 to TRBJ2-1, with D possibly TRBD1 on 5 matching bases. This CDR3 region has 11 residues. V dropped 6 bases and J dropped 7 bases, with 7 bases sitting between them. Germline CDR1 reads ENHRY; CDR2 reads SYGVKD.

For the CDR3, the DNA is TGCAGTGCTAGTCAAATCTATAATTCACCCCTCCACTTT. It yields the protein CSASQIYNSPLHF. The rearrangement links TRBV20-1 to TRBJ1-6; D not resolved. The germline V gene encodes CDR1 DFQATT and CDR2 SNEGSKA (reference sequence). The length of the CDR3 is 13 residues. The germline V and J ends were trimmed by 3 bases and 3 bases, with 6 bases remaining between them.

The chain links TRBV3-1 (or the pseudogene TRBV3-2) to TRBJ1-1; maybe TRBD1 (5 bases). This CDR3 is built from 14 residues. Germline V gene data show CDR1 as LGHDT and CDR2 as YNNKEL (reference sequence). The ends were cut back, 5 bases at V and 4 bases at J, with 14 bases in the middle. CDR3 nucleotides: TGTGCCAGCAGCAGGGGACTGGGGGGCACTGAAGCTTTCTTT. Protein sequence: CASSRGLGGTEAFF.

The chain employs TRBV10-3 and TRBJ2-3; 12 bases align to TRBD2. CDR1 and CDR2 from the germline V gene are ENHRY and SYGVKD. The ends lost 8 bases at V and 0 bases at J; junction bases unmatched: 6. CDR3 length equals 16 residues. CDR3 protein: CAIGLAGSTSTDTQYF. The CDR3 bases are TGTGCCATCGGACTAGCGGGGTCAACTAGCACAGATACGCAGTATTTT.

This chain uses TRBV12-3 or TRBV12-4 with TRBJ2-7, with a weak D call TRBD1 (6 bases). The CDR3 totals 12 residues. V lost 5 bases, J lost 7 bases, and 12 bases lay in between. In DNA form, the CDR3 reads TGTGCCAGCAGTAGGGACACCTTGGAGCAGTACTTC. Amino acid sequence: CASSRDTLEQYF.

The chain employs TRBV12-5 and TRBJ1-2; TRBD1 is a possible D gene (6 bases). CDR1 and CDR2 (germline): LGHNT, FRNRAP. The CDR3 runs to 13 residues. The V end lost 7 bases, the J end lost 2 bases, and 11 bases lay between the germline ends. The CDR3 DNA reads TGTGCTAGTGCCTTGGACAGCAACTATGGCTACACCTTC. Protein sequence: CASALDSNYGYTF. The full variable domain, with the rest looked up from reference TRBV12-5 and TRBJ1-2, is DARVTQTPRHKVTEMGQEVTMRCQPILGHNTVFWYRQTMMQGLELLAYFRNRAPLDDSGMPKDRFSAEMPDATLATLKIQPSEPRDSAVYFCASALDSNYGYTFGSGTRLTVV.

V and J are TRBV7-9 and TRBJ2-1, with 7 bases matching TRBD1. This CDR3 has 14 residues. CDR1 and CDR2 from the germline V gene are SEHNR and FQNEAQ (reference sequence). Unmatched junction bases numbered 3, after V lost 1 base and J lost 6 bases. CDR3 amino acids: CASSLEGQFNEQFF. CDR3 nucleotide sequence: TGTGCCAGCAGCTTAGAGGGACAGTTCAATGAGCAGTTCTTC. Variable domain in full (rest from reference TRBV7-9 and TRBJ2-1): DTGVSQNPRHKITKRGQNVTFRCDPISEHNRLYWYRQTLGQGPEFLTYFQNEAQLEKSRLLSDRFSAERPKGSFSTLEIQRTEQGDSAMYLCASSLEGQFNEQFFGPGTRLTVL.

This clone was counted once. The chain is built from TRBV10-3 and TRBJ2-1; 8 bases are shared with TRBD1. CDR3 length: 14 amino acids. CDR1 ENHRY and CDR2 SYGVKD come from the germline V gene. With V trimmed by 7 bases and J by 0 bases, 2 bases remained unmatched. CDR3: CAITGTGSYNEQFF. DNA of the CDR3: TGTGCCATCACCGGGACAGGCTCCTACAATGAGCAGTTCTTC.

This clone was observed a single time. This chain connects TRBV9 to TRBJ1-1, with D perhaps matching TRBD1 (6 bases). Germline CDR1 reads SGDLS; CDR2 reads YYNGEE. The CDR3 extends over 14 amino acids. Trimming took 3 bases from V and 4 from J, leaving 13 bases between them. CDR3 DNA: TGTGCCAGCAGCGCGAGACTGGACAGCACTGAAGCTTTCTTT. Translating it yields CASSARLDSTEAFF.

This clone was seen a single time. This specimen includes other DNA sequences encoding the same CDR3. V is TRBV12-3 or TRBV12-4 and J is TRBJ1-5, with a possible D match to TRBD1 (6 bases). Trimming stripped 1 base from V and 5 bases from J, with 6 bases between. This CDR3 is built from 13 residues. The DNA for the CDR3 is TGTGCCAGCAGTTTAGACAGGGATCAGCCCCAGCATTTT. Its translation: CASSLDRDQPQHF.

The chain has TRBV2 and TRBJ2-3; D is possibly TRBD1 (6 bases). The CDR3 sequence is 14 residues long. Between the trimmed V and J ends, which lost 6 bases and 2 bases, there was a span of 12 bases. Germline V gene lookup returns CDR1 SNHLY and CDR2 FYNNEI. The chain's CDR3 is CASRQGLNTDTQYF. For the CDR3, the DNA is TGTGCCAGCAGACAGGGCCTCAACACAGATACGCAGTATTTT.

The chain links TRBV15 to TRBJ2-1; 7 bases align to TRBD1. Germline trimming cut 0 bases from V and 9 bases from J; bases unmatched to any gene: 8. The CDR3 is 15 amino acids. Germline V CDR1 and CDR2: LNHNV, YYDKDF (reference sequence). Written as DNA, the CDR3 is TGTGCCACCAGCAGAGATAACCAGGGGGTGGCTGAGCAGTTCTTC. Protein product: CATSRDNQGVAEQFF.

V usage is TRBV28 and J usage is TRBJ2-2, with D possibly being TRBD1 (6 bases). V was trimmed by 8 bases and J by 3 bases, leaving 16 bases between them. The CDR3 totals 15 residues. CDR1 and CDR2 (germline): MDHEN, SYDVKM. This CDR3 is CASGRWGQDTGELFF. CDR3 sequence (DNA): TGTGCCAGCGGCCGGTGGGGGCAGGACACCGGGGAGCTGTTTTTT.

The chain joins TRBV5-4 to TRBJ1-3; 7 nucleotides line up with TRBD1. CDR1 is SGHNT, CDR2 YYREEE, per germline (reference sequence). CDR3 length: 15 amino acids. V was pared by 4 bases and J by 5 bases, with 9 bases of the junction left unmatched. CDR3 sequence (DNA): TGTGCCAGCAGCAGTATACAGGGGAGTCGAAACACCATATATTTT. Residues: CASSSIQGSRNTIYF.

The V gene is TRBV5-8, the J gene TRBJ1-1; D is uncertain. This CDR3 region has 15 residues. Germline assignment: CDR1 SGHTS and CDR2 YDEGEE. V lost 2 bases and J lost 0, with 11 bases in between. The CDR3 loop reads CASSFSPPLNTEAFF. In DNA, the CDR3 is TGTGCCAGCAGCTTTTCCCCCCCGTTGAACACTGAAGCTTTCTTT.

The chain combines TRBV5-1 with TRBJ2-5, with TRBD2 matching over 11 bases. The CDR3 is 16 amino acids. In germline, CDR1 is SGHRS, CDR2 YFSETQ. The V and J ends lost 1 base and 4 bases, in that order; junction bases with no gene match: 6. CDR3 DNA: TGCGCCAGCAGCTTGTATGGCGGACTAGCGGGAGAGACCCAGTACTTC. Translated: CASSLYGGLAGETQYF.

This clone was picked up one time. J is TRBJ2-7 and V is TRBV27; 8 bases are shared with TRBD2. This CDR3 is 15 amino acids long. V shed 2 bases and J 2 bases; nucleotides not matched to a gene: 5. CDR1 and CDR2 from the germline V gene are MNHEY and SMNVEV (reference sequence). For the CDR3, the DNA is TGTGCCAGCAGTTTAAGGAGCGGGAGTCCCTACGAGCAGTACTTC. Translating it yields CASSLRSGSPYEQYF.

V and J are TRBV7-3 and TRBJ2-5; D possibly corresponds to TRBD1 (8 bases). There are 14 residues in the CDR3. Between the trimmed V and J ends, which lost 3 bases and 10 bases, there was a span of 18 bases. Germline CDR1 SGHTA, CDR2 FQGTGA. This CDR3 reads CASSLGLNRGNQYF. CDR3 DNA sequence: TGTGCCAGCAGCTTGGGACTAAACAGGGGGAACCAGTACTTC.

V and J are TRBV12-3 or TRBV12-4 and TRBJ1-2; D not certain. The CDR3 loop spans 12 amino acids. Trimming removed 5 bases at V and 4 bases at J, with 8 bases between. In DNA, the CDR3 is TGTGCCAGCAGTCTCACAGCCTATGGCTACACCTTC. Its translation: CASSLTAYGYTF.

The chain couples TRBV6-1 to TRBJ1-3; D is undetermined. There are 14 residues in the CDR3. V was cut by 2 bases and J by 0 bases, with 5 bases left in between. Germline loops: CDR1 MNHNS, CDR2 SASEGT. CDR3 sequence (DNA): TGTGCCAGCAGTGAACTCGGCTCTGGAAACACCATATATTTT. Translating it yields CASSELGSGNTIYF.

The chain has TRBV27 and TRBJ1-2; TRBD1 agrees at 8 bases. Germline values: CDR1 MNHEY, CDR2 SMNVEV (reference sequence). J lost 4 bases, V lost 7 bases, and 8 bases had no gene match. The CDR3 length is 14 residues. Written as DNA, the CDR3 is TGTGCCAGCAAGCGTGTCACAGGGGGCTATGGCTACACCTTC. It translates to CASKRVTGGYGYTF.

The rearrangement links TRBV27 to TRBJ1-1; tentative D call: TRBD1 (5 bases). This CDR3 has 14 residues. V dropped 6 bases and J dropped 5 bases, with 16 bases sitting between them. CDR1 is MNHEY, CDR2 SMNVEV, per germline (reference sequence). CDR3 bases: TGTGCCAGCAGCCTCGGCAGGGCTTTTACTGAAGCTTTCTTT. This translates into CASSLGRAFTEAFF.

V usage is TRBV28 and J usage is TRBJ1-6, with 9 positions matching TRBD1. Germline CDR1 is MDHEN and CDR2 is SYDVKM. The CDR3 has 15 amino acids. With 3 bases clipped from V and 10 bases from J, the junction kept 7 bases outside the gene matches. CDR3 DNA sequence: TGTGCCAGCAGTTTTCGAGGACAGGGGAAATCACCCCTCCACTTT. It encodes CASSFRGQGKSPLHF.

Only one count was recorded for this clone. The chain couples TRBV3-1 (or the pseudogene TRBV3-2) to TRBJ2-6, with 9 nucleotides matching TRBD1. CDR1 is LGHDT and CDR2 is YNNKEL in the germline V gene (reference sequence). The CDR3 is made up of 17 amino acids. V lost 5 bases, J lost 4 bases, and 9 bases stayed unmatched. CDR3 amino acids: CASSTGTGMSGANVLTF. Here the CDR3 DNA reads TGTGCCAGCAGCACCGGGACAGGGATGTCCGGGGCCAACGTCCTGACTTTC.

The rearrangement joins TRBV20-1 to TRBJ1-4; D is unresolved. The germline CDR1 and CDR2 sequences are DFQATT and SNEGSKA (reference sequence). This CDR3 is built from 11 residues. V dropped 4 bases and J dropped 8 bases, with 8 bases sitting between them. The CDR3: CSANREEKLFF. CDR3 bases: TGCAGTGCTAACCGGGAAGAAAAACTGTTTTTT.

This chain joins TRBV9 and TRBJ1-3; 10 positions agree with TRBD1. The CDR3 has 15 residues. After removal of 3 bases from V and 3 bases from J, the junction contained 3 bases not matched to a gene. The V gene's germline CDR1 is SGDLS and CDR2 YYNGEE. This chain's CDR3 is CASSGGTGDGNTIYF. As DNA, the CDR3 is TGTGCCAGCAGCGGTGGGACAGGGGATGGAAACACCATATATTTT. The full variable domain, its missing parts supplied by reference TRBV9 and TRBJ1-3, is DSGVTQTPKHLITATGQRVTLRCSPRSGDLSVYWYQQSLDQGLQFLIQYYNGEERAKGNILERFSAQQFPDLHSELNLSSLELGDSALYFCASSGGTGDGNTIYFGEGSWLTVV.